This record looks at one T cell receptor beta chain sequence and its context. The antigen remains unidentified. This record belongs to a study of cytomegalovirus exposure and HLA in healthy donors. Regarding the study as a whole: In a later analysis, compared with equally common non-associated chains, HLA-associated beta chains were more expanded.

The PCR ran on 60 Vbeta and 13 Jbeta primers. As handled by the study authors: The authors later counted tens of millions of unique TCR beta chains, roughly 10 million of them shared. Profiled with immunoSEQ multiplex PCR; TCRdb holds only in-frame clones, not every one. D and trimming come from the DNA, and the V and J calls and clone size come from that table. The sample comprises 100,000 to 120,000 clones, 67% of which are singletons, and about 8.6% rests with the top ten. The CDR3 consists of 16 residues. Looked up from germline, CDR1 is MDHEN and CDR2 is SYDVKM. V lost 5 bases and J lost 7; bases outside the gene matches: 12.

The clonotype comes from a man between 18 and 35 years old in good health and CMV-seropositive. What was sequenced was PBMCs. This chain uses TRBV28 with TRBJ1-2; 11 bases are shared with TRBD1. The CDR3 region has the DNA TGTGCCAGCAGTCCCTCAAAAGGGACAGGGGGTTGTGGCTACACCTTC. Translated, it gives CASSPSKGTGGCGYTF.